Below, 11 T cell receptor beta chains from the same sample are listed, as sequenced in a study of OX40 agonist ivuxolimab in advanced cancers. TCRdb's table, derived via immunoSEQ multiplex PCR, lists solely in-frame clones and lacks some. The sample consists of roughly 64,000 clones, about 85% of them appearing once. This sample comprised CD4+ or CD8+ T cells sorted from blood, obtained in a trial of the OX40 agonist ivuxolimab. The receptors shown here come from an adult with an advanced solid tumor such as melanoma, head and neck, liver or kidney cancer.

The J gene is TRBJ1-1, the V gene TRBV4-1; no reliable D call. The length of the CDR3 is 22 residues. V was clipped by 2 bases and J by 3 bases, with 34 bases between them. Looked up from germline, CDR1 is MGHRA and CDR2 is YSYEKL. This CDR3 is CASSQPQISPRVSGGRDTEAFF. Here the CDR3 DNA reads TGCGCCAGCAGCCAACCTCAAATCTCTCCCCGGGTTAGCGGTGGCCGGGACACTGAAGCTTTCTTT.

The rearrangement joins TRBV4-1 to TRBJ2-3, with no clear D. The CDR3 covers 15 residues. The V end lost 2 bases, the J end lost 3 bases, and 12 bases lay between the germline ends. Germline CDR1 and CDR2: MGHRA and YSYEKL. Here the CDR3 reads CASSQFYLGTDTQYF. CDR3 sequence (DNA): TGCGCCAGCAGCCAATTTTATTTGGGTACAGATACGCAGTATTTT.

The rearrangement joins TRBV7-2 to TRBJ2-7; TRBD1 matches 9 bases. Per germline, CDR1 SGHTA and CDR2 FQGNSA. V lost 8 bases and J lost 4; bases outside the gene matches: 6. The CDR3 totals 13 residues. CDR3 amino acids: CASAMGQGYEQYF. DNA for the CDR3: TGTGCCAGCGCCATGGGACAGGGTTACGAGCAGTACTTC.

This rearrangement joins TRBV9 to TRBJ2-3, with 8 bases aligning to TRBD1. The CDR3 is 15 amino acids. V dropped 1 base and J dropped 1; count of bases not matched to a gene: 2. Germline assignment: CDR1 SGDLS and CDR2 YYNGEE. The CDR3 coding sequence is TGTGCCAGCAGCGTAACGACAGGGGGCACAGATACGCAGTATTTT. Translated, it gives CASSVTTGGTDTQYF.

The CDR3 DNA sequence: TGTGCCAGCAGCTTGCGGGGGGGCAAAGATACGCAGTATTTT. Amino acid sequence: CASSLRGGKDTQYF. The gene calls are TRBV7-3 and TRBJ2-3, with TRBD2 identical over 9 bases. Germline values: CDR1 SGHTA, CDR2 FQGTGA. CDR3 size: 14 residues. V lost 3 bases, J lost 5 bases, and 3 bases stayed unmatched.

The count of this clone is one. The rearrangement uses TRBV19 and TRBJ1-2; 9 bases match TRBD1. V was clipped by 4 bases and J by 3 bases; unmatched bases: 12. The germline V gene has CDR1 LNHDA and CDR2 SQIVND (reference sequence). The CDR3 spans 17 residues. The CDR3: CASSTYPTGGDDYGYTF. The DNA for the CDR3 is TGTGCCAGTAGTACATACCCAACAGGGGGCGACGACTATGGCTACACCTTC. Together with reference TRBV19 and TRBJ1-2, the CDR3 gives the full variable domain: DGGITQSPKYLFRKEGQNVTLSCEQNLNHDAMYWYRQDPGQGLRLIYYSQIVNDFQKGDIAEGYSVSREKKESFPLTVTSAQKNPTAFYLCASSTYPTGGDDYGYTFGSGTRLTVV.

The chain uses TRBV7-2 and TRBJ2-3; 15 bases agree with TRBD2. V lost 1 base, J lost 3 bases, and 2 bases stayed unmatched. Germline CDR1 is SGHTA and CDR2 is FQGNSA. The CDR3 contains 17 residues. The CDR3 spells CASSLVGTSGGTDTQYF. CDR3 in DNA: TGTGCCAGCAGCTTAGTTGGGACTAGCGGGGGGACAGATACGCAGTATTTT.

This chain joins TRBV7-9 and TRBJ2-7; 9 nucleotides match TRBD1. Germline assignment: CDR1 SEHNR and CDR2 FQNEAQ (reference sequence). Losses at the gene ends were 5 bases for V and 5 bases for J; bases not matched to a gene: 4. The CDR3 runs to 13 residues. DNA for the CDR3: TGTGCCAGCAGCGGACAGGGGTTCAACGAGCAGTACTTC. It encodes CASSGQGFNEQYF.

J is TRBJ2-3 and V is TRBV5-1, with a tentative D call TRBD1 (6 bases). The CDR3 runs to 14 residues. Germline V lookup: CDR1 SGHRS, CDR2 YFSETQ. Trimming left V 0 bases short and J 5 bases short, with 10 bases between. DNA for the CDR3: TGCGCCAGCAGCTTGGACAGGGAAGAAGATACGCAGTATTTT. It is translated as CASSLDREEDTQYF. Combining the CDR3 with reference TRBV5-1 and TRBJ2-3 gives the whole variable domain KAGVTQTPRYLIKTRGQQVTLSCSPISGHRSVSWYQQTPGQGLQFLFEYFSETQRNKGNFPGRFSGRQFSNSRSEMNVSTLELGDSALYLCASSLDREEDTQYFGPGTRLTVL.

This clone was seen a single time. V gene TRBV4-1 combines with J gene TRBJ2-7, with 7 bases identical to TRBD1. Per the germline V gene, CDR1 is MGHRA and CDR2 is YSYEKL. V was pared by 3 bases and J by 3 bases, with 11 bases of the junction left unmatched. The CDR3 extends over 16 amino acids. Written as DNA, the CDR3 is TGCGCCAGCAGCCAGGGCTACAGGGGTGGGAACTACGAGCAGTACTTC. It specifies CASSQGYRGGNYEQYF.

The sample holds one count of this clone. The chain couples TRBV5-4 to TRBJ2-7, with D possibly being TRBD1 (6 bases). CDR3 length equals 16 residues. Germline V gene lookup returns CDR1 SGHNT and CDR2 YYREEE (reference sequence). Trimming left V 2 bases short and J 0 bases short, with 15 bases between. The CDR3 coding sequence is TGTGCCAGCAGCTTTCTACTACAGGGATCCTCCTACGAGCAGTACTTC. It is translated as CASSFLLQGSSYEQYF.